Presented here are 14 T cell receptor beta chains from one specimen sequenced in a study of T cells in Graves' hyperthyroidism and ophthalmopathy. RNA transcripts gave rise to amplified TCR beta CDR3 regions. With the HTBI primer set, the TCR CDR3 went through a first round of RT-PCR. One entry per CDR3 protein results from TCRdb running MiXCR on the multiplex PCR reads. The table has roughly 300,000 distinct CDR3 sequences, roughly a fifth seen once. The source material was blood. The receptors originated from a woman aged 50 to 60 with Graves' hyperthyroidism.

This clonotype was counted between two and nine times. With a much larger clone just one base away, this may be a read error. The CDR3 nucleotides are TGCAGTGCGAGCCCAACTAGTCTCGGTGCCCAAGGGACCCAGTACTTC. Its protein product is CSASPTSLGAQGTQYF. J is TRBJ2-5 and V is TRBV20-1; the D gene is possibly TRBD2 (5 bases). Per germline, CDR1 DFQATT and CDR2 SNEGSKA (reference sequence). This CDR3 is built from 16 residues.

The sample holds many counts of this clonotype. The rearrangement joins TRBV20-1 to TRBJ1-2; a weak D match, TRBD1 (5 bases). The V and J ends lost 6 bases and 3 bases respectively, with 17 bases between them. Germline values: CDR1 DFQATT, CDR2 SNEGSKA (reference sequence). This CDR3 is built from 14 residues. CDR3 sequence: CSATGGWSDYGYTF. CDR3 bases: TGCAGTGCAACAGGAGGGTGGTCGGACTATGGCTACACCTTC.

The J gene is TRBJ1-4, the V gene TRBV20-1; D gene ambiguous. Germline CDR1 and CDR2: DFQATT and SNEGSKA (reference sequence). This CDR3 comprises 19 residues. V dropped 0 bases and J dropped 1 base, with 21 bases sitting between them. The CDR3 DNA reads TGCAGTGCTAGAGACCCCTCCCGAGGTACACAGAGAACTAATGAAAAACTGTTTTTT. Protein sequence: CSARDPSRGTQRTNEKLFF.

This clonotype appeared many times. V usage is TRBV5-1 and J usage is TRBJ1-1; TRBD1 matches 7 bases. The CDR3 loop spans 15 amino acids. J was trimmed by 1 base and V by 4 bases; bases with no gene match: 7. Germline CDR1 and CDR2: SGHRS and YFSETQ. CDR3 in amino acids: CASSPPGTANTEAFF. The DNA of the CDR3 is TGCGCCAGCAGCCCCCCTGGGACAGCGAACACTGAAGCTTTCTTT.

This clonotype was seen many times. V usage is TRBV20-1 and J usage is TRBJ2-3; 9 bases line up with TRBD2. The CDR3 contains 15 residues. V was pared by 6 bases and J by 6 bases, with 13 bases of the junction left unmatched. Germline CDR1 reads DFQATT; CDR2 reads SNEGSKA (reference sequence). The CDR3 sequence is CSAKSETSGPDTQYF. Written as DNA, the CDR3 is TGCAGTGCAAAATCCGAGACTAGCGGACCGGATACGCAGTATTTT.

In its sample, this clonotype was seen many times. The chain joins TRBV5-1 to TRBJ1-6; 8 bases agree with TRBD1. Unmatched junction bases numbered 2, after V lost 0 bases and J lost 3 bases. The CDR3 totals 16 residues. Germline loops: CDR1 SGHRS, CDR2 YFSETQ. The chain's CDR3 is CASSLGTGGYNSPLHF. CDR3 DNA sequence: TGCGCCAGCAGCTTGGGTACAGGGGGCTATAATTCACCCCTCCACTTT. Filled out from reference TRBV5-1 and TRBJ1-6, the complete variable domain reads KAGVTQTPRYLIKTRGQQVTLSCSPISGHRSVSWYQQTPGQGLQFLFEYFSETQRNKGNFPGRFSGRQFSNSRSEMNVSTLELGDSALYLCASSLGTGGYNSPLHFGNGTRLTVT.

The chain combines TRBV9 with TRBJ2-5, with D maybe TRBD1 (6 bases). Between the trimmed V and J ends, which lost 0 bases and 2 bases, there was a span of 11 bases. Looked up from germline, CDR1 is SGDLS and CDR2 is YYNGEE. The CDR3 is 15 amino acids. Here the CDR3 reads CASSVDGTPQETQYF. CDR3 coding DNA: TGTGCCAGCAGCGTAGATGGGACACCTCAAGAGACCCAGTACTTC.

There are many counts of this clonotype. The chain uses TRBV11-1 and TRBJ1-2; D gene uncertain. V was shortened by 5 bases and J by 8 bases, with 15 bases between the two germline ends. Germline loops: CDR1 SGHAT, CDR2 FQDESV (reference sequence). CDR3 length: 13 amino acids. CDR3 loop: CASSRGLNWGYTF. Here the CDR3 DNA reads TGTGCCAGCAGCCGAGGACTCAACTGGGGCTACACCTTC.

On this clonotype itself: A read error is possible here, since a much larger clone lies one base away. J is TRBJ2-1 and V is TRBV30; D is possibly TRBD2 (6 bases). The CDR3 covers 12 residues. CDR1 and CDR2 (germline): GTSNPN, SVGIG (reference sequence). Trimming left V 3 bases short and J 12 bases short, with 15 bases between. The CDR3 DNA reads TGTGCCTGGAGCCTAATGGAGGGAAGGCAGTTCTTC. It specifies CAWSLMEGRQFF.

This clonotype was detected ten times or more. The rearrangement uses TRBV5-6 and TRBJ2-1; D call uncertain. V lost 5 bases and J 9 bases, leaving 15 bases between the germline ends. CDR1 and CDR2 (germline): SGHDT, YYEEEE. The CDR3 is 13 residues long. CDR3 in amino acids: CASRRRAASEQFF. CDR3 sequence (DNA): TGTGCCAGCAGGCGAAGGGCGGCTAGTGAGCAGTTCTTC.

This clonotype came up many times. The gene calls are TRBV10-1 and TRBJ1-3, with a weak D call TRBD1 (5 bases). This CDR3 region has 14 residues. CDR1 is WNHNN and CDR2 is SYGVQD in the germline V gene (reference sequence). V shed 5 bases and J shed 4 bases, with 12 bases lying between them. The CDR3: CASSTGASGNTIYF. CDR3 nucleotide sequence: TGCGCCAGCAGTACCGGGGCATCAGGAAACACCATATATTTT.

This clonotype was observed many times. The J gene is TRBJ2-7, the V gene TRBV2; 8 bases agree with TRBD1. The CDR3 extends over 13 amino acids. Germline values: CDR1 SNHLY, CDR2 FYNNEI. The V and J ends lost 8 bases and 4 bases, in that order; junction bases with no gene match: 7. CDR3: CASGRDRLYEQYF. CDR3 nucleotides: TGTGCCAGCGGCCGGGACAGGCTTTACGAGCAGTACTTC.

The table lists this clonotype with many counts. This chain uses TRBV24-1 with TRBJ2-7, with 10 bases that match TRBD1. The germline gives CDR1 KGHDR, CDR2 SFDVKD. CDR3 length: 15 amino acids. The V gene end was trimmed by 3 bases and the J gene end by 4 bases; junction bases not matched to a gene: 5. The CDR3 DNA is TGTGCCACCAGTGATCCGGACAGGGGGGATTACGAGCAGTACTTC. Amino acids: CATSDPDRGDYEQYF.

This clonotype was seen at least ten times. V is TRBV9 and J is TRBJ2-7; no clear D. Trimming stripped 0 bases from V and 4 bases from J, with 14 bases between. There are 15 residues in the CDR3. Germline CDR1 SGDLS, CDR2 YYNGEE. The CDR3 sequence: CASSVEGGMGYEQYF. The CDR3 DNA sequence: TGTGCCAGCAGCGTAGAGGGTGGCATGGGGTACGAGCAGTACTTC.